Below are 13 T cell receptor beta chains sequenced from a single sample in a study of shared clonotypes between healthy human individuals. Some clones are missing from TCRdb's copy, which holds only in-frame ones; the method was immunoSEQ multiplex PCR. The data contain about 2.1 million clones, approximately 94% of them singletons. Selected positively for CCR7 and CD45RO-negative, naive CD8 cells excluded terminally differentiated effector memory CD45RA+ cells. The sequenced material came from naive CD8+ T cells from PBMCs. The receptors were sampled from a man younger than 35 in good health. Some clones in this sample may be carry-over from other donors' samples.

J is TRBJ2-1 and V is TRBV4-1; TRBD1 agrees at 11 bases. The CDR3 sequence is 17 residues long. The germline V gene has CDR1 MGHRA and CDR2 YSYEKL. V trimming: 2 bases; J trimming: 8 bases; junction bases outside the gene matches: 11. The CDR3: CASSQIPGQGVLDEQFF. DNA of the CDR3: TGCGCCAGCAGCCAAATCCCGGGACAGGGGGTTCTCGATGAGCAGTTCTTC.

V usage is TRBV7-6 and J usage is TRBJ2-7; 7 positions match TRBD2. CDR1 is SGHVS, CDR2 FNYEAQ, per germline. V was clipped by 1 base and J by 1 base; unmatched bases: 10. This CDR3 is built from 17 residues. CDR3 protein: CASSLGGLGITSYEQYF. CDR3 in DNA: TGTGCCAGCAGCTTAGGCGGACTAGGGATCACGTCCTACGAGCAGTACTTC.

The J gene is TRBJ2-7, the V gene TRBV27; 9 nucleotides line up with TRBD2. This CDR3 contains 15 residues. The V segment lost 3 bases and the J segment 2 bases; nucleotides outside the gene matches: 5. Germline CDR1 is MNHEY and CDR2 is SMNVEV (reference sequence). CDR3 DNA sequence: TGTGCCAGCAGTTTTGGTGGACTAGCGACCTACGAGCAGTACTTC. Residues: CASSFGGLATYEQYF.

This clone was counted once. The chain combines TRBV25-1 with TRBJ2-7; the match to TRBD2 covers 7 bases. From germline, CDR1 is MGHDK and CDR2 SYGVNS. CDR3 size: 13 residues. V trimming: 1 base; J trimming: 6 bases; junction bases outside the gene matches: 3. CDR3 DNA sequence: TGTGCCAGCAGTGAATTGGGGGGGATCGAGCAGTACTTC. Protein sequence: CASSELGGIEQYF.

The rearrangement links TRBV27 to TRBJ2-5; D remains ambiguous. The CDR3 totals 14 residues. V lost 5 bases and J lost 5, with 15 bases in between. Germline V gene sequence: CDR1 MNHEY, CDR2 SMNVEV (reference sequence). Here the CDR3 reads CASSPRTSHETQYF. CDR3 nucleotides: TGTGCCAGCAGTCCCCGGACCTCTCATGAGACCCAGTACTTC.

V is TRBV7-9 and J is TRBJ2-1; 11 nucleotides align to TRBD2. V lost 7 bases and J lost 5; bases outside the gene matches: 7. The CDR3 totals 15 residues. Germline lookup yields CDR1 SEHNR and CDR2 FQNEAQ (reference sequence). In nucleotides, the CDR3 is TGTGCCAGCACGCCTGGGGGACTAGCGGACAATGAGCAGTTCTTC. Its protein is CASTPGGLADNEQFF. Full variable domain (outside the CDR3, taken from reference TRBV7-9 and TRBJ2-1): DTGVSQNPRHKITKRGQNVTFRCDPISEHNRLYWYRQTLGQGPEFLTYFQNEAQLEKSRLLSDRFSAERPKGSFSTLEIQRTEQGDSAMYLCASTPGGLADNEQFFGPGTRLTVL.

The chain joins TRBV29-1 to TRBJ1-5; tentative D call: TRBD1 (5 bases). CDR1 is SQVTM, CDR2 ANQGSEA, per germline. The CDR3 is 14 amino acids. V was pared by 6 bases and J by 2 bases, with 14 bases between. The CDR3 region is CSVFLRDGNQPQHF. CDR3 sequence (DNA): TGCAGCGTGTTTCTCCGGGACGGCAATCAGCCCCAGCATTTT.

CDR3 region: CSVGGSGAYEQYF. CDR3 nucleotide sequence: TGCAGCGTTGGTGGTAGCGGGGCCTACGAGCAGTACTTC. The genes are TRBV29-1 and TRBJ2-7; 8 bases are a match to TRBD2. Germline values: CDR1 SQVTM, CDR2 ANQGSEA. V shed 4 bases, J shed 2 bases, and the junction held 4 bases outside the gene matches. This CDR3 is built from 13 residues.

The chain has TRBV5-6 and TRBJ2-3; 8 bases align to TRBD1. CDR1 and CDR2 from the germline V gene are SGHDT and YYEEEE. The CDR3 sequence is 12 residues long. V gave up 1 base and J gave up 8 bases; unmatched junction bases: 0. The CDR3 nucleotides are TGTGCCAGCAGCTTGACAGGGGGTACGCAGTATTTT. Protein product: CASSLTGGTQYF.

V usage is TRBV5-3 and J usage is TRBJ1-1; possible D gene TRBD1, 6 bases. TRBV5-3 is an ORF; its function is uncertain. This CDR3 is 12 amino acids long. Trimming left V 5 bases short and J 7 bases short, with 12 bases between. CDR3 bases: TGTGCCAGAAGTCGTGGACAGTATGAAGCTTTCTTT. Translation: CARSRGQYEAFF.

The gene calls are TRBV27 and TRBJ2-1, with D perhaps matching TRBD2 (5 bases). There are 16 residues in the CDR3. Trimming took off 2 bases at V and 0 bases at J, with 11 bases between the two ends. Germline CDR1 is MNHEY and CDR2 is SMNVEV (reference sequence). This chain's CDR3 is CASSLTPGISYNEQFF. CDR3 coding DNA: TGTGCCAGCAGTTTAACGCCGGGGATCTCCTACAATGAGCAGTTCTTC.

The CDR3 DNA reads TGTGCCAGTAGTAGGGCTTCGGATACGCAGTATTTT. Encoded protein: CASSRASDTQYF. The chain recombines TRBV19 with TRBJ2-3; no clear D. Germline CDR1 and CDR2: LNHDA and SQIVND (reference sequence). The CDR3 runs 12 residues. Trimming took 4 bases from V and 6 from J, leaving 8 bases between them.

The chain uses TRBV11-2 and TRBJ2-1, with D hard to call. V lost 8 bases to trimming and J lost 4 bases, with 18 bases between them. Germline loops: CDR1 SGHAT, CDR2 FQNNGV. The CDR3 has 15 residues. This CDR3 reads CASEDRPTPYNEQFF. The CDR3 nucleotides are TGTGCCAGCGAAGACCGCCCTACACCGTACAATGAGCAGTTCTTC.